These T cell receptor beta chains were read from a single sample in a study of cytomegalovirus exposure and HLA in healthy donors. Data came from immunoSEQ multiplex PCR; TCRdb stores just in-frame clones and leaves some out. The table shows tens of thousands of clones, with 70% occurring only once. The specimen sequenced was PBMCs. The receptors shown here come from a woman aged 50 to 65 in good health and CMV-seropositive. Both conserved end residues are part of each CDR3. The D gene is left open where the match is weak. Clone size, where shown, is once, few, many, or a class for clones that have expanded.

CDR3 DNA | CDR3 protein | J gene | D gene | V gene | clone size
TGCGCCAGCAGCCAAGATAGGGCTAGCGGGAGGGCGTACGAGCAGTACTTC | CASSQDRASGRAYEQYF | TRBJ2-7 | TRBD2 | TRBV4-1 | .
TGTGCCAGCACCTTGGGCGGGGTAGGCACCGCCGGGGAGCTGTTTTTT | CASTLGGVGTAGELFF | TRBJ2-2 | . | TRBV7-3 | .
TGTGCCATCAGGCAACATGGGGAGGGGAATCAGCCCCAGCATTTT | CAIRQHGEGNQPQHF | TRBJ1-5 | . | TRBV10-3 | .
TGTGCCAGTAGTATGAGACAGGTGAATGAAAAACTGTTTTTT | CASSMRQVNEKLFF | TRBJ1-4 | . | TRBV19 | .
TGCGCCAGCAGCTTGGTGCTAGCGGGAGATGAGCAGTTCTTC | CASSLVLAGDEQFF | TRBJ2-1 | TRBD2 | TRBV5-1 | once
TGTGCCAGCAGTGCAGGTCCGAGCTCCTATAATTCACCCCTCCACTTT | CASSAGPSSYNSPLHF | TRBJ1-6 | . | TRBV2 | .
TGTGCCAGCAGCCTCAAAGGGCGGACAACCTCTGGAAACACCATATATTTT | CASSLKGRTTSGNTIYF | TRBJ1-3 | . | TRBV9 | .
TGTGCCAGCAGCCAGACCTGGAGCGGGAGCGGTGAGCAGTACTTC | CASSQTWSGSGEQYF | TRBJ2-7 | TRBD2 | TRBV7-8 | .
TGTGCCAGCTCACCACCGAGCGGGGCCCCGAACACCGGGGAGCTGTTTTTT | CASSPPSGAPNTGELFF | TRBJ2-2 | TRBD2 | TRBV18 | .
TGTGCCAGCAGCTCCCGGGTGCTCGCCGATACGCAGTATTTT | CASSSRVLADTQYF | TRBJ2-3 | . | TRBV11-2 | few
TGTGCCAGCAGCTTGACCGCGGGGACCCAGTACTTC | CASSLTAGTQYF | TRBJ2-5 | . | TRBV7-9 | few
TGTGCCAGCAGACCGGGACTAGCGGGCTACAATGAGCAGTTCTTC | CASRPGLAGYNEQFF | TRBJ2-1 | TRBD2 | TRBV28 | .
TGTGCCAGCAGCTTAGATACTAGCGGGAGTAATGAGCAGTTCTTC | CASSLDTSGSNEQFF | TRBJ2-1 | TRBD2 | TRBV7-8 | .
TGTGCCAGCAGTTTATCCGGGGGTGAAGCTTTCTTT | CASSLSGGEAFF | TRBJ1-1 | . | TRBV28 | .
TGTGCCAGCAGCTTCGGACTAGCGGGCAGGGCTTACCAAGAGACCCAGTACTTC | CASSFGLAGRAYQETQYF | TRBJ2-5 | TRBD2 | TRBV7-2 | .
TGTGCCAGCAGCGCAGAGCCCAACCCTGTAGCGGGAGAGTTCTACGAGCAGTACTTC | CASSAEPNPVAGEFYEQYF | TRBJ2-7 | TRBD2 | TRBV9 | .
TGTGCCAGCAGCTTTCTCGGACTAGGGTACGAGCAGTACTTC | CASSFLGLGYEQYF | TRBJ2-7 | TRBD2 | TRBV7-2 | .
TGTGCCAGCAGCCGCCTCAAGCTGTTCTTC | CASSRLKLFF | TRBJ2-1 | . | TRBV7-9 | .
TGTGCCAGCAGCCTCGAGGGAGGGCCTCAGAGAGGGGAAAAACTGTTTTTT | CASSLEGGPQRGEKLFF | TRBJ1-4 | . | TRBV2 | .
TGCAGCGCCGGGACTAGCGGGACCGTAAACCGGGAGCTGTTTTTT | CSAGTSGTVNRELFF | TRBJ2-2 | TRBD2 | TRBV29-1 | .
TGTGCCAGCAGCTTAGCGAGCCCAGGGGCTTACTCTGGAAACACCATATATTTT | CASSLASPGAYSGNTIYF | TRBJ1-3 | . | TRBV7-8 | few
TGTGCCAGCAGTATTTGGGTTCTAGTAGGTGGCTACACCTTC | CASSIWVLVGGYTF | TRBJ1-2 | . | TRBV28 | .
TGCAGCGTACTCGGACAGTTTGAAGCTTTCTTT | CSVLGQFEAFF | TRBJ1-1 | . | TRBV29-1 | .
TGTGCCTGGAGTCCTCTCCCGGGACAGGGGCAAGGTGGCTACACCTTC | CAWSPLPGQGQGGYTF | TRBJ1-2 | TRBD1 | TRBV30 | .
TGTGCCAGCAGCTCTACGGGACAGGTGAATTCACCCCTCCACTTT | CASSSTGQVNSPLHF | TRBJ1-6 | TRBD1 | TRBV5-6 | .
TGCGCCAGCAGCCAACTCCACCTTTCGGGTTCACCCCTCCACTTT | CASSQLHLSGSPLHF | TRBJ1-6 | . | TRBV4-1 | .
TGTGCCAGTACCCCAGGGGGCGCGAGCAATCAGCCCCAGCATTTT | CASTPGGASNQPQHF | TRBJ1-5 | TRBD1 | TRBV19 | .
TGCGCCAGCAGCCAAGAATACAGGTCACGCTACAATGAGCAGTTCTTC | CASSQEYRSRYNEQFF | TRBJ2-1 | . | TRBV4-3 | .
TGCGCCAGCAGTGAGTTCGCGGGAGGGACCCAGTACTTC | CASSEFAGGTQYF | TRBJ2-5 | TRBD2 | TRBV10-1 | .
TGCGCCAGCAGCCAAGAAGCCACGGTCGTCGGCGAGCAGTACTTC | CASSQEATVVGEQYF | TRBJ2-7 | . | TRBV4-1 | .
TGTGCCAGCAGCAAATTAGGAGGGCACCACACCGGGGAGCTGTTTTTT | CASSKLGGHHTGELFF | TRBJ2-2 | . | TRBV21-1 | .
TGTGCCATCAGTGAATTCCTCGCGGGGGAGACTGGGGAGCTGTTTTTT | CAISEFLAGETGELFF | TRBJ2-2 | TRBD2 | TRBV10-3 | .
TGCGCCAGCAGCCAGCACCAGGGTAATCAGCCCCAGCATTTT | CASSQHQGNQPQHF | TRBJ1-5 | . | TRBV4-3 | once
TGTGCCAGCAGTGTACAGGTTTCCTACGAGCAGTACTTC | CASSVQVSYEQYF | TRBJ2-7 | . | TRBV28 | .
TGTGCCAGCACCAGGAGAGGGGGATACAATGAGCAGTTCTTC | CASTRRGGYNEQFF | TRBJ2-1 | . | TRBV6-5 | .
TGTGCCAGCAGCGTTACGACCCGGGACAGGGGCGCTGACTATGGCTACACCTTC | CASSVTTRDRGADYGYTF | TRBJ1-2 | TRBD1 | TRBV9 | .
TGTGCCAGCAGTTTCGCAGGGGTCGCTGAAGCTTTCTTT | CASSFAGVAEAFF | TRBJ1-1 | . | TRBV2 | .
TGTGCCAGCAGCCACAGCGGGAGAGAATACAATGAGCAGTTCTTC | CASSHSGREYNEQFF | TRBJ2-1 | TRBD2 | TRBV11-2 | .
TGTGCCAGCAGTTACTCGGAGAGGCCCGCGAGGCACGAGCAGTACTTC | CASSYSERPARHEQYF | TRBJ2-7 | . | TRBV6-6 | once
TGTGCCAGCAGTGGACAGGGTCGACACGAGCAGTACTTC | CASSGQGRHEQYF | TRBJ2-7 | TRBD1 | TRBV28 | .
TGTGCCACAGAGCTGCCCAGGGTACCCTACGAGCAGTACTTC | CATELPRVPYEQYF | TRBJ2-7 | . | TRBV28 | few
TGTGCCAGCTCACCCACCGGCGGGGCGGGTGTAGAGACCCAGTACTTC | CASSPTGGAGVETQYF | TRBJ2-5 | . | TRBV18 | .
TGTGCCAGCAGCTTAGTGGCGGGCCTCTCCACGGGGGGCTCTGAAGCTTTCTTT | CASSLVAGLSTGGSEAFF | TRBJ1-1 | . | TRBV11-2 | .
TGTGCCAGCAGCTCGGGACAGGGAGACACCATATATTTT | CASSSGQGDTIYF | TRBJ1-3 | TRBD1 | TRBV11-3 | .